This T cell receptor (beta chain) was identified in a study of identical twins. MiXCR was run by TCRdb on the 5' RACE reads, yielding one entry per CDR3 protein. This table holds about 340,000 distinct CDR3 sequences, about 12% found once. Healthy Caucasians made up all donors. This sample was shared with a second study, whose subject was yellow fever vaccine responses in identical twins.

This clonotype was obtained from a woman aged 18-29 years in good health. Sequencing was carried out using CD8+ T cells sorted from blood.

CDR3 nucleotide sequence: TGTGCCACCAGCAGACAGAAGGTTAGCAATCAGCCCCAGCATTTT. Amino acid sequence: CATSRQKVSNQPQHF. The chain has TRBV15 and TRBJ1-5, with D hard to call. The V gene's germline CDR1 is LNHNV and CDR2 YYDKDF (reference sequence). This CDR3 has 15 amino acids. The V gene lost 2 bases and the J gene lost 0 bases, with 8 bases spanning the gap. The variable domain in full, with the rest retrieved from reference TRBV15 and TRBJ1-5, is DAMVIQNPRYQVTQFGKPVTLSCSQTLNHNVMYWYQQKSSQAPKLLFHYYDKDFNNEADTPDNFQSRRPNTSFCFLDIRSPGLGDTAMYLCATSRQKVSNQPQHFGDGTRLSIL.